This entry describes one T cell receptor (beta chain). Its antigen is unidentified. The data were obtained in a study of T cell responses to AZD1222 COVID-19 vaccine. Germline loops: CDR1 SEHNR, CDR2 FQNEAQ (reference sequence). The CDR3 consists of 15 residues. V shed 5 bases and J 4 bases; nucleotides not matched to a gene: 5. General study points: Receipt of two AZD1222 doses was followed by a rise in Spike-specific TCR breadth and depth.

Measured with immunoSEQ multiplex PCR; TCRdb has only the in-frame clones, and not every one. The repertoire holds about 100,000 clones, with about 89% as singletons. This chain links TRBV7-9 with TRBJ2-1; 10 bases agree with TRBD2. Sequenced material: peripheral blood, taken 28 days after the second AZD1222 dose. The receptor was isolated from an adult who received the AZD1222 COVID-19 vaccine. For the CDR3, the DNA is TGTGCCAGCAGCCGGCCTAGCGGGGGTTACAATGAGCAGTTCTTC. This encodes CASSRPSGGYNEQFF.